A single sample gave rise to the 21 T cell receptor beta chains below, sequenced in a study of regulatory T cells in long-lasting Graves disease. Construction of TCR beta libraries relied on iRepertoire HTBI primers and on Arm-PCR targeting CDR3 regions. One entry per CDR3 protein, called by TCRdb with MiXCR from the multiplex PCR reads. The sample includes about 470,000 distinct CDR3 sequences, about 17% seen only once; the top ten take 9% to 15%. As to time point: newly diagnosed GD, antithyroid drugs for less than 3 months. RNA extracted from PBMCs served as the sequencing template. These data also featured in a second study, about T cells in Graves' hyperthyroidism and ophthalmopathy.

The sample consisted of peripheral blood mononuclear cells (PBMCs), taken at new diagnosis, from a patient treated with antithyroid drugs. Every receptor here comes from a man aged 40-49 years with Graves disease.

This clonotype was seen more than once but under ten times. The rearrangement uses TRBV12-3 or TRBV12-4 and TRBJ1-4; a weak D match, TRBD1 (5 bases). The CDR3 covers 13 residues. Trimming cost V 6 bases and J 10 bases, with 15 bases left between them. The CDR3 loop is CASSVRGQGKLFF. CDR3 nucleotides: TGTGCCAGCAGCGTCCGGGGCCAGGGAAAACTGTTTTTT.

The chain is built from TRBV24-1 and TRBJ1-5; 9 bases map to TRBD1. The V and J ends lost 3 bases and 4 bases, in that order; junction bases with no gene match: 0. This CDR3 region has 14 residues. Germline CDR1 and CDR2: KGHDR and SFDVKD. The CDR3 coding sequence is TGTGCCACCAGTGATGACAGGGGGAATCAGCCCCAGCATTTT. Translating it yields CATSDDRGNQPQHF.

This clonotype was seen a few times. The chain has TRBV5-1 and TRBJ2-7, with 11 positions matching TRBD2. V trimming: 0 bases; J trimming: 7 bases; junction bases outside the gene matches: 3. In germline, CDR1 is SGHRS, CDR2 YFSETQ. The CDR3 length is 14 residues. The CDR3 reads CASSLEGTSGEQYF. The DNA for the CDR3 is TGCGCCAGCAGCTTGGAAGGGACTAGCGGTGAGCAGTACTTC.

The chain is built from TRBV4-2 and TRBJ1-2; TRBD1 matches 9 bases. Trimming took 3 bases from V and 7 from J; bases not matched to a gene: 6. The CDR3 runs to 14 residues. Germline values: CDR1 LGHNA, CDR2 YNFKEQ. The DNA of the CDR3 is TGTGCCAGCAGCCAGGGACAGGGCTTCGGTGGCTACACCTTC. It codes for CASSQGQGFGGYTF.

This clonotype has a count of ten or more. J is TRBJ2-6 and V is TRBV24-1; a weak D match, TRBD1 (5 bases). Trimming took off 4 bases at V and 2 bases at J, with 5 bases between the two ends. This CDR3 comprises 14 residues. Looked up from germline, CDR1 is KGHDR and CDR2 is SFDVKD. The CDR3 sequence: CATSEQAGANVLTF. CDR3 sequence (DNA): TGTGCCACCAGTGAACAGGCTGGGGCCAACGTCCTGACTTTC.

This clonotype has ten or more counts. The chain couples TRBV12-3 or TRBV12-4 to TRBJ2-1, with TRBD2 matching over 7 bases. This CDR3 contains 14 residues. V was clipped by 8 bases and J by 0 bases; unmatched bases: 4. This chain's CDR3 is CASRGSGSYNEQFF. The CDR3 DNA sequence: TGTGCCAGCCGCGGGAGTGGCTCCTACAATGAGCAGTTCTTC.

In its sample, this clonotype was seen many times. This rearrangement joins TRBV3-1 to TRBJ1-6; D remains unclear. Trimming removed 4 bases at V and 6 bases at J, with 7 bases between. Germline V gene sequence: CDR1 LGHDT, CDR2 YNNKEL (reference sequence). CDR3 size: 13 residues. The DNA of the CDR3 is TGTGCCAGCAGCCCATCCATTAATTCACCCCTCCACTTT. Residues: CASSPSINSPLHF.

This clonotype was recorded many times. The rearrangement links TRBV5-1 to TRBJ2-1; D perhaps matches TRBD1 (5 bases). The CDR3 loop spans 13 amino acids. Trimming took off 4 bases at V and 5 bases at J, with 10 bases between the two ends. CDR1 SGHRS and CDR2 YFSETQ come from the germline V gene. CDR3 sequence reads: CASSVDNHNEQFF. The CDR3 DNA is TGCGCCAGCAGCGTGGACAACCACAATGAGCAGTTCTTC.

CDR3 sequence reads: CATSRDPPGTGTNTQYF. The CDR3 DNA is TGTGCCACCAGCAGAGATCCCCCCGGGACAGGAACAAATACGCAGTATTTT. The chain combines TRBV15 with TRBJ2-3, with 8 bases lining up with TRBD1. Trimming removed 0 bases from V and 7 bases from J; junction bases left unmatched: 12. The CDR3 spans 17 residues. From germline, CDR1 is LNHNV and CDR2 YYDKDF (reference sequence).

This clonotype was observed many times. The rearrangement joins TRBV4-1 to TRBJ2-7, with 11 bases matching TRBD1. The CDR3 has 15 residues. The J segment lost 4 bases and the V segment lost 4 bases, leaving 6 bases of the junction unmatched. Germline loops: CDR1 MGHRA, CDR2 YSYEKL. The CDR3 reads CASSPRDRGSYEQYF. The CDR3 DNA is TGCGCCAGCAGCCCCCGGGACAGGGGGTCGTACGAGCAGTACTTC.

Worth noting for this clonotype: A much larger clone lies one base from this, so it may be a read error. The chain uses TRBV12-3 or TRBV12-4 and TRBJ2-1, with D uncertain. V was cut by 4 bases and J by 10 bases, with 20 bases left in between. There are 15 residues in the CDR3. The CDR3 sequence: CASSSLWAASYEQFF. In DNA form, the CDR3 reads TGTGCCAGCAGTTCCCTGTGGGCCGCCTCCTACGAGCAGTTCTTC.

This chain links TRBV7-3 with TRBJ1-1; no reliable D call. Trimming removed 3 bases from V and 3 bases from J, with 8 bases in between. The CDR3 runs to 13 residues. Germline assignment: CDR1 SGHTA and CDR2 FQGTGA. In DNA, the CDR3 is TGTGCCAGCAGCTTTGAGAGGGACACTGAAGCTTTCTTT. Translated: CASSFERDTEAFF. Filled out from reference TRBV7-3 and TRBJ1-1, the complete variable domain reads GAGVSQTPSNKVTEKGKYVELRCDPISGHTALYWYRQSLGQGPEFLIYFQGTGAADDSGLPNDRFFAVRPEGSVSTLKIQRTERGDSAVYLCASSFERDTEAFFGQGTRLTVV.

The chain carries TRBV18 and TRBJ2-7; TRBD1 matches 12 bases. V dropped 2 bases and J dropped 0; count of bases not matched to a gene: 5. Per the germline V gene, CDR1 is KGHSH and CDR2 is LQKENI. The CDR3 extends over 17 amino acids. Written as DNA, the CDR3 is TGTGCCAGCTCACCAGGGACAGGGGGCCTCAGCTCCTACGAGCAGTACTTC. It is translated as CASSPGTGGLSSYEQYF.

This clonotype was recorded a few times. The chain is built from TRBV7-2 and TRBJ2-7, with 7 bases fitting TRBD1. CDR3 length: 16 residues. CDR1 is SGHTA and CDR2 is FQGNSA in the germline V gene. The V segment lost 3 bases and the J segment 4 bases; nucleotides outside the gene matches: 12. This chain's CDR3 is CASSLGVGTRGYEQYF. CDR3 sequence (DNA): TGTGCCAGCAGCTTGGGAGTCGGGACCAGGGGGTACGAGCAGTACTTC.

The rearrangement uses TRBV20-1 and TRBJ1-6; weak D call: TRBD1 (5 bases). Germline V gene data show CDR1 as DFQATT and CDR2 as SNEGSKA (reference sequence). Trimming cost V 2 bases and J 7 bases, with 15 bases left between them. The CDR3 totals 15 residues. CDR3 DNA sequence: TGCAGTGCTAGACTTCAGGACAACCCGAATTCACCCCTCCACTTT. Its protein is CSARLQDNPNSPLHF.

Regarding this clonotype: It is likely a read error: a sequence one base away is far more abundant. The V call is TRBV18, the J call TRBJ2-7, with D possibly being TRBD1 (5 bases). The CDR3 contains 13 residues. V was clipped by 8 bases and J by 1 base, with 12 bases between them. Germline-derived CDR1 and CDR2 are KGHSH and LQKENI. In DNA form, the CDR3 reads TGTGCCAGCCCATCTGACAGTTCCTACGAGCAGTACTTC. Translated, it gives CASPSDSSYEQYF. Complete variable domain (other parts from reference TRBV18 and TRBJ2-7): NAGVMQNPRHLVRRRGQEARLRCSPMKGHSHVYWYRQLPEEGLKFMVYLQKENIIDESGMPKERFSAEFPKEGPSILRIQQVVRGDSAAYFCASPSDSSYEQYFGPGTRLTVT.

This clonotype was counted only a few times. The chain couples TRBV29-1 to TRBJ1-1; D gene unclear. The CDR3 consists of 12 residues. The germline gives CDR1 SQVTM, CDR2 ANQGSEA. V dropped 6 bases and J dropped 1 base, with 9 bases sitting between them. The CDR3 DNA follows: TGCAGCGTCCATCACCCGAACACTGAAGCTTTCTTT. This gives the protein CSVHHPNTEAFF.

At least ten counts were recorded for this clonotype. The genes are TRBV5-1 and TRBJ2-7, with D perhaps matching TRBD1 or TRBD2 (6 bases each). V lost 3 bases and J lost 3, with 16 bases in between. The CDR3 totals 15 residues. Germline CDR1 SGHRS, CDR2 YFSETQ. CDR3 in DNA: TGCGCCAGCAGCTCGGGACGCGGGACAAACTACGAGCAGTACTTC. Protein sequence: CASSSGRGTNYEQYF.

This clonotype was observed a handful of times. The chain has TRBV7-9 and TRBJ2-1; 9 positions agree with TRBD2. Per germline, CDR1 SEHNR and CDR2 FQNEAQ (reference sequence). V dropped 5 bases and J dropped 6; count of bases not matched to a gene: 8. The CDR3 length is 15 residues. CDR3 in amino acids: CASSHLAGVPNEQFF. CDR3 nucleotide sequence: TGTGCCAGCAGCCACTTAGCGGGAGTCCCCAATGAGCAGTTCTTC. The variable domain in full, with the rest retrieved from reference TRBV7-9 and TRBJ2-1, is DTGVSQNPRHKITKRGQNVTFRCDPISEHNRLYWYRQTLGQGPEFLTYFQNEAQLEKSRLLSDRFSAERPKGSFSTLEIQRTEQGDSAMYLCASSHLAGVPNEQFFGPGTRLTVL.

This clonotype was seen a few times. As DNA, the CDR3 is TGTGCCAGCAGCTCGAGCGTAAATGAGCAGTTCTTC. Protein: CASSSSVNEQFF. J is TRBJ2-1 and V is TRBV5-4; D is ambiguous. The CDR3 loop spans 12 amino acids. The ends were cut back, 3 bases at V and 7 bases at J, with 8 bases in the middle. CDR1 and CDR2 (germline): SGHNT, YYREEE (reference sequence).

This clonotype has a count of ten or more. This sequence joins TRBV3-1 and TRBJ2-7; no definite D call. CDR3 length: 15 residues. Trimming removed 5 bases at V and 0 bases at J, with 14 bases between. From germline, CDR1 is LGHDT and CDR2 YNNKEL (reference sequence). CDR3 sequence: CASSSRRVLSYEQYF. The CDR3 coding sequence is TGTGCCAGCAGCTCGCGCCGGGTCCTCTCCTACGAGCAGTACTTC.